The 3 T cell receptor beta chains below come from one sample, sequenced in a study of T cells after yellow fever vaccination. TCRdb called the 5' RACE reads again in MiXCR, with one record for every CDR3 protein. The table lists approximately 32,000 distinct CDR3 sequences, about 10% of them singletons. Sequences were derived from PBMCs, either bulk or a sorted T-cell subset (CD4+, CD8+, memory, or dextramer-sorted; not recorded which), sampled roughly 14 days after the first yellow fever vaccination. Every receptor here comes from a man between 18 and 35 years old who received the YFV17D yellow fever vaccine.

This clonotype occurred many times. This chain uses TRBV20-1 with TRBJ2-2, with D perhaps assigned TRBD1 or TRBD2 (6 bases each). The CDR3 has 14 residues. Trimming stripped 5 bases from V and 6 bases from J, with 16 bases between. Germline CDR1 reads DFQATT; CDR2 reads SNEGSKA (reference sequence). The chain's CDR3 is CSAPKGGPAGELFF. The CDR3 DNA reads TGCAGTGCTCCGAAGGGGGGACCGGCCGGGGAGCTGTTTTTT.

This clonotype has at least ten counts. This chain uses TRBV24-1 with TRBJ2-2, with unresolved D. The CDR3 extends over 13 amino acids. V lost 0 bases to trimming and J lost 3 bases, with 1 base between them. Germline V gives CDR1 KGHDR, CDR2 SFDVKD. This chain's CDR3 is CATSDLHTGELFF. In DNA form, the CDR3 reads TGTGCCACCAGTGATTTGCACACCGGGGAGCTGTTTTTT.

This clonotype showed up many times. The chain combines TRBV7-9 with TRBJ1-1, with D uncertain. Germline CDR1 reads SEHNR; CDR2 reads FQNEAQ (reference sequence). CDR3 length: 13 residues. The V and J ends lost 1 base and 2 bases respectively, with 5 bases between them. CDR3 amino acids: CASSLVANTEAFF. The DNA of the CDR3 is TGTGCCAGCAGCTTAGTAGCCAACACTGAAGCTTTCTTT.